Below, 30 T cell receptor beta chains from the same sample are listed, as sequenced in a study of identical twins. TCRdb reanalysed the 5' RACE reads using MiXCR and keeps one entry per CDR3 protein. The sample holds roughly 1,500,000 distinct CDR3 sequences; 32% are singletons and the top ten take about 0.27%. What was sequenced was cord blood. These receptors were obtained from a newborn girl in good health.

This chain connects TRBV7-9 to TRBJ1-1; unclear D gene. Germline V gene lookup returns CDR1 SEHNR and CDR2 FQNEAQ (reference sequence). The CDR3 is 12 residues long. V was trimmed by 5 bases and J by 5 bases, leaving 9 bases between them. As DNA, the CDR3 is TGTGCCAGCAGCCCCCTAAAGACTGAAGCTTTCTTT. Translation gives CASSPLKTEAFF.

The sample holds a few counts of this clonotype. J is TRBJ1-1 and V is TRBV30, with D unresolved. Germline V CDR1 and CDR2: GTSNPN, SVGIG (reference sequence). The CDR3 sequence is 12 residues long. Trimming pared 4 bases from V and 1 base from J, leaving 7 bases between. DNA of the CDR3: TGTGCCTGGAAGGGCGGGAACACTGAAGCTTTCTTT. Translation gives CAWKGGNTEAFF. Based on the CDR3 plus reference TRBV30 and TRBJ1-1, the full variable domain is SQTIHQWPATLVQPVGSPLSLECTVEGTSNPNLYWYRQAAGRGLQLLFYSVGIGQISSEVPQNLSASRPQDRQFILSSKKLLLSDSGFYLCAWKGGNTEAFFGQGTRLTVV.

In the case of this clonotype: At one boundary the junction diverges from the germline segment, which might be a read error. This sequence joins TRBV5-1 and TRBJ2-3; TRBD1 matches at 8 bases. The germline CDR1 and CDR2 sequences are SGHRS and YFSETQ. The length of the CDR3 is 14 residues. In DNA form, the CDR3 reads TGCGCCAGCAGCTGGACAGGGAGCAAAGATACGCAGTATTTT. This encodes CASSWTGSKDTQYF.

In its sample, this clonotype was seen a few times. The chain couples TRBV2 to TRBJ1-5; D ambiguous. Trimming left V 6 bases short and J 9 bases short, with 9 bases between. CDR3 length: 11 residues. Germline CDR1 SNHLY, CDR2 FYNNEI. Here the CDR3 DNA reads TGTGCCAGCAGGGACGGTGGGCCCCAGCATTTT. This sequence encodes CASRDGGPQHF.

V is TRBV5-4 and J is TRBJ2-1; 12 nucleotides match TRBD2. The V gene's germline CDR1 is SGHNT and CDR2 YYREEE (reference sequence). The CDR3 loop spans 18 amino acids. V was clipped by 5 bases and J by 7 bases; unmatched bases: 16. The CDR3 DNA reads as TGTGCCAGCAGTCGTTCTAGCGGGGGGGCCCAAACGCGGAATGAGCAGTTCTTC. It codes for CASSRSSGGAQTRNEQFF. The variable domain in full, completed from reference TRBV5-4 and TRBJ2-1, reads ETGVTQSPTHLIKTRGQQVTLRCSSQSGHNTVSWYQQALGQGPQFIFQYYREEENGRGNFPPRFSGLQFPNYSSELNVNALELDDSALYLCASSRSSGGAQTRNEQFFGPGTRLTVL.

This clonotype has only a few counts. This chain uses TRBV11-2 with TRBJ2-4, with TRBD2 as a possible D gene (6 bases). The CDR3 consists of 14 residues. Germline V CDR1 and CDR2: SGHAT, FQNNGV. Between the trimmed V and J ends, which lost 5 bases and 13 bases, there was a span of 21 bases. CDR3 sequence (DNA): TGTGCCAGCAGCGCTCTAGGAGGGGTTAGGGAGCAGTACTTC. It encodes CASSALGGVREQYF.

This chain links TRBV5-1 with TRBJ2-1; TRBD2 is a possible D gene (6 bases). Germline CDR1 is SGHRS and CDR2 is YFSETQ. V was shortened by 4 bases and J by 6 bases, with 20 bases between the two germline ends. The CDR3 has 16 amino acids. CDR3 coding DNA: TGCGCCAGCAGCCCCCCCCCAGGCGGAGGGGCCAATGAGCAGTTCTTC. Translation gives CASSPPPGGGANEQFF.

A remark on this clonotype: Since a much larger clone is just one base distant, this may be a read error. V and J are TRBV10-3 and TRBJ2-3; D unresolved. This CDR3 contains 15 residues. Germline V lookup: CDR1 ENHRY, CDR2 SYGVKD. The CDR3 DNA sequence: TGTGCCATCGGTGAGTCAGGATCTGTGACAGATACGCAGTATTTT. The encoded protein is CAIGESGSVTDTQYF.

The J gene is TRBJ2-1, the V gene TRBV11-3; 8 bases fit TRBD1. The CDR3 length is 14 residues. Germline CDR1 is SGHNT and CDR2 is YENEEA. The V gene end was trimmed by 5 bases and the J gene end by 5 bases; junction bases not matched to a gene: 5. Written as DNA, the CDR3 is TGTGCCAGCAGCCAGGACAGGGACAACAATGAGCAGTTCTTC. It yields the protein CASSQDRDNNEQFF. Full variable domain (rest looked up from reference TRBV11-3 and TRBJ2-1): EAGVVQSPRYKIIEKKQPVAFWCNPISGHNTLYWYLQNLGQGPELLIRYENEEAVDDSQLPKDRFSAERLKGVDSTLKIQPAELGDSAVYLCASSQDRDNNEQFFGPGTRLTVL.

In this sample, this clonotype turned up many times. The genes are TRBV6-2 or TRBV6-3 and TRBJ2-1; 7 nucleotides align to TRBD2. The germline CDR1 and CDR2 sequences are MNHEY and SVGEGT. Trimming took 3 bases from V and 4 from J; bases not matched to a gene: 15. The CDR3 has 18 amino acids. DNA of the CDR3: TGTGCCAGCAGTTATGTTGAAATGAGACTAGCCTTATACAATGAGCAGTTCTTC. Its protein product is CASSYVEMRLALYNEQFF.

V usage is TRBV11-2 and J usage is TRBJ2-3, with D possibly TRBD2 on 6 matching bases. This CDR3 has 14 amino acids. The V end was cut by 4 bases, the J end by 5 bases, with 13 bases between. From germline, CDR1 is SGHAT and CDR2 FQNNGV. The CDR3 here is CASSSGWGVDTQYF. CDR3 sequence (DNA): TGTGCCAGCAGCTCCGGGTGGGGGGTAGATACGCAGTATTTT.

CDR3 region: CASSLTTGQQYF. The CDR3 nucleotides read TGCGCCAGCAGCTTGACCACGGGACAGCAGTACTTC. This chain connects TRBV5-1 to TRBJ2-1, with D perhaps given as TRBD1 or TRBD2 (5 bases each). TRBJ2-7 explains the end of the DNA better; the J call may be wrong. The CDR3 extends over 12 amino acids. CDR1 is SGHRS and CDR2 is YFSETQ in the germline V gene.

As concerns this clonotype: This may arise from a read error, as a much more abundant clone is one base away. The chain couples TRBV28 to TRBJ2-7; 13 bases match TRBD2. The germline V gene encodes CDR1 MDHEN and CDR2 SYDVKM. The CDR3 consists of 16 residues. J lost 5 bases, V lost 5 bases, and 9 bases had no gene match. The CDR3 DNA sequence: TGTGCCAGCAGTCCTCCCGGGACTAGCGGGAAGCACGAGCAGTACTTC. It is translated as CASSPPGTSGKHEQYF.

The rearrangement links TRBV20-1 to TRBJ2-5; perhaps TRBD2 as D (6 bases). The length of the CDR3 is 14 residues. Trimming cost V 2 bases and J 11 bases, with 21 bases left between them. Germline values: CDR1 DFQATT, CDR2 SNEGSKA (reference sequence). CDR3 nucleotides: TGCAGTGCTAGACGGGTTAGCGGCTACAATGAGCAGTACTTC. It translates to CSARRVSGYNEQYF.

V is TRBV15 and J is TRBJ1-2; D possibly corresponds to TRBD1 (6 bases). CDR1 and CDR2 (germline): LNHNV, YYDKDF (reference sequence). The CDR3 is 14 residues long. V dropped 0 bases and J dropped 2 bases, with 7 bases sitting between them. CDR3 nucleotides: TGTGCCACCAGCAGAGAGGGACAAAACTATGGCTACACCTTC. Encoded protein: CATSREGQNYGYTF.

The CDR3: CASSTYPVGTGYGYTF. The CDR3 coding sequence is TGTGCCAGCAGTACCTATCCAGTGGGGACAGGGTATGGCTACACCTTC. The chain combines TRBV12-3 or TRBV12-4 with TRBJ1-2, with TRBD1 identical over 9 bases. The CDR3 is 16 residues long. The junction had 12 bases not matched to a gene; V was cut back by 5 bases and J by 5 bases.

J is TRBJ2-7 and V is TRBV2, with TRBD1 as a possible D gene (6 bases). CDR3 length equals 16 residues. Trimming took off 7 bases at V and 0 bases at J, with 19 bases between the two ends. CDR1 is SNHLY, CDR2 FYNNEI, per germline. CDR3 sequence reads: CASILASNRVSYEQYF. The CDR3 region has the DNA TGTGCCAGCATTCTAGCCAGCAACAGGGTCTCCTACGAGCAGTACTTC.

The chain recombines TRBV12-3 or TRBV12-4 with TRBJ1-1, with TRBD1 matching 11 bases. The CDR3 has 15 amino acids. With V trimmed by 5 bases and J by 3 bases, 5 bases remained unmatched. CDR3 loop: CASSPGTGGYTEAFF. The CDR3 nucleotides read TGTGCCAGCAGTCCTGGGACAGGGGGGTACACTGAAGCTTTCTTT.

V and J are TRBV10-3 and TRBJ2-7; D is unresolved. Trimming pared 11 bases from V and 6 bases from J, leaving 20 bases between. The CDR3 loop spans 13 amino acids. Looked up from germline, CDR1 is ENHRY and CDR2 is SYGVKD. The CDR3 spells CASGPPSPSEQYF. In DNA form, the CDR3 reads TGTGCCTCCGGACCCCCATCCCCTTCCGAGCAGTACTTC.

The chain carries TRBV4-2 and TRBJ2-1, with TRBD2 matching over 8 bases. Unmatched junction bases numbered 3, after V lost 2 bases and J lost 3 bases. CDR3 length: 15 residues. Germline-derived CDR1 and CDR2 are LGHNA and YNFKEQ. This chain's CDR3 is CASSQQRGSYNEQFF. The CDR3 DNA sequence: TGTGCCAGCAGCCAACAGCGGGGGAGCTACAATGAGCAGTTCTTC.

Here the CDR3 DNA reads TGTGCCAGCAGCCCCCGACTAGCGGGAGTAACTGAGCAGTACTTC. It is translated as CASSPRLAGVTEQYF. The V and J genes are TRBV11-1 and TRBJ2-7; TRBD2 matches at 12 bases. The CDR3 consists of 15 residues. After removal of 5 bases from V and 7 bases from J, the junction contained 9 bases not matched to a gene. Per the germline V gene, CDR1 is SGHAT and CDR2 is FQDESV (reference sequence). The complete variable domain, with remaining parts taken from reference TRBV11-1 and TRBJ2-7, reads EAEVAQSPRYKITEKSQAVAFWCDPISGHATLYWYRQILGQGPELLVQFQDESVVDDSQLPKDRFSAERLKGVDSTLKIQPAELGDSAMYLCASSPRLAGVTEQYFGPGTRLTVT.

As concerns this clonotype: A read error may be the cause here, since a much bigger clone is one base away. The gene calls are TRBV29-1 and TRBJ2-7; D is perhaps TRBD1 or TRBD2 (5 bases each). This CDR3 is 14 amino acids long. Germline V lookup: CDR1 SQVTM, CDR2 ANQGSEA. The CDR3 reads CGVEDRGKGYEQYF. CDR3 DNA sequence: TGCGGCGTTGAAGACCGGGGTAAGGGGTACGAGCAGTACTTC.

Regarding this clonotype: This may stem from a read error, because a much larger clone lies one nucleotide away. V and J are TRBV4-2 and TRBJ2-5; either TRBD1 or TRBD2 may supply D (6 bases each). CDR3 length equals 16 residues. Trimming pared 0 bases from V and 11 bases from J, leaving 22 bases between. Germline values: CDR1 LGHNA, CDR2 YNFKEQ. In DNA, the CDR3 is TGTGCCAGCAGCCAAGATGCGACGGGGGCCTACAATGAGCAGTACTTC. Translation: CASSQDATGAYNEQYF.

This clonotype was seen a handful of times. In DNA form, the CDR3 reads TGTGCCAGCAGCCCGAGACACCGCTCTGGGGCCAACGTCCTGACTTTC. Translated: CASSPRHRSGANVLTF. V is TRBV3-1 and J is TRBJ2-6, with no clear D. V dropped 4 bases and J dropped 0 bases, with 10 bases sitting between them. Germline CDR1 and CDR2: LGHDT and YNNKEL (reference sequence). This CDR3 comprises 16 residues.

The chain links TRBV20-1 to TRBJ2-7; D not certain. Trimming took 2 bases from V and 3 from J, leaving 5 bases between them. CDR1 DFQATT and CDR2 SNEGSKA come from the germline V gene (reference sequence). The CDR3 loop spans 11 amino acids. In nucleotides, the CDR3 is TGCAGTGCTAGAACCCTCTACGAGCAGTACTTC. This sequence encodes CSARTLYEQYF.

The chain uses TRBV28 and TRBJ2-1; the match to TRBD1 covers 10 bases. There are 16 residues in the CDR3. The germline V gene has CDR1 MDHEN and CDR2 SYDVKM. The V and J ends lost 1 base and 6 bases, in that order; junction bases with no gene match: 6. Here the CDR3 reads CASSLFLTGGLNEQFF. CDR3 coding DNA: TGTGCCAGCAGTTTATTTCTGACAGGGGGCCTCAATGAGCAGTTCTTC.

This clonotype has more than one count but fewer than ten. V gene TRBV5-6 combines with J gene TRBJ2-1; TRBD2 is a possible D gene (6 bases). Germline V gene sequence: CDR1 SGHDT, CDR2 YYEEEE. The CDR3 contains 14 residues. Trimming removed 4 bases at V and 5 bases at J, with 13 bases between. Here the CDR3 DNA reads TGTGCCAGCAGCCGGACCGGGACTCACAATGAGCAGTTCTTC. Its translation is CASSRTGTHNEQFF.

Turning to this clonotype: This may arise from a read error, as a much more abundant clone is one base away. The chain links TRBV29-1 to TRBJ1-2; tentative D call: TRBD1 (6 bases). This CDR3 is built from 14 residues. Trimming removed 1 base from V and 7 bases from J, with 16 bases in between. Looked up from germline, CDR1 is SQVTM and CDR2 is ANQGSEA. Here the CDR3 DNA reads TGCAGCGTTGAAGGGCAGGGGCCCCCCTGTGGCTACACCTTC. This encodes CSVEGQGPPCGYTF.

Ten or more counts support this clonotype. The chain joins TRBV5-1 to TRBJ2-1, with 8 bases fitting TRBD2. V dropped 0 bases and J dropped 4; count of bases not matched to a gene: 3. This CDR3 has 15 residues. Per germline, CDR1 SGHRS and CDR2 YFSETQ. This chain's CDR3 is CASSLEASGYNEQFF. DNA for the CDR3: TGCGCCAGCAGCTTGGAAGCTAGCGGGTACAATGAGCAGTTCTTC.

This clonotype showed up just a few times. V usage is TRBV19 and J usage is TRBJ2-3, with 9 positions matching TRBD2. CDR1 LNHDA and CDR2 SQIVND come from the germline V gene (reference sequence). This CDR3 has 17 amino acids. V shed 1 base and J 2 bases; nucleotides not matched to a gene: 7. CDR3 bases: TGTGCCAGTAGTATAGTAGGCGGGGGGGAATCCACAGATACGCAGTATTTT. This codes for CASSIVGGGESTDTQYF.